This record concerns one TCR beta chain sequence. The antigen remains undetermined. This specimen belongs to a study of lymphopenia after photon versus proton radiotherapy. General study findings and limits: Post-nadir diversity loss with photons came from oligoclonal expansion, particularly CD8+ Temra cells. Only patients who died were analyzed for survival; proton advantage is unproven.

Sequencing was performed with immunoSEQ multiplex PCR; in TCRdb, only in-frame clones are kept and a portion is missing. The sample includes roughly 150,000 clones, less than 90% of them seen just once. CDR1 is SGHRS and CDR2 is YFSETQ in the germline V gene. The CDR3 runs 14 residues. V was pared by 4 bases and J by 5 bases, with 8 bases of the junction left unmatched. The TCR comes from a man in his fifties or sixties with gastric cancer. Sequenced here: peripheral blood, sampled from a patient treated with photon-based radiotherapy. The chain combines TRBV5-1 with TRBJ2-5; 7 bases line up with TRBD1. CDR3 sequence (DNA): TGCGCCAGCAGCGCACGACAGGGTGGGGAGACCCAGTACTTC. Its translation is CASSARQGGETQYF.